Listed here are 21 T cell receptor beta chains from one sample, sequenced in a study of T cell clones after liver transplantation. Assay used: immunoSEQ multiplex PCR; TCRdb lists only in-frame clones, some missing. Of 53,000 or so clones in the sample, around 84% were seen once. This sample comprised CD4+ T cells from blood, obtained before liver transplant. Every receptor here comes from a human donor who received a liver transplant.

The V gene is TRBV27, the J gene TRBJ1-5; 9 bases are a match to TRBD1. The trim removed 4 bases at V and 3 bases at J, leaving 10 bases unmatched. Germline V gene data show CDR1 as MNHEY and CDR2 as SMNVEV (reference sequence). CDR3 length: 17 amino acids. The CDR3 protein is CASSWGQGHYNNQPQHF. CDR3 coding DNA: TGTGCCAGCAGTTGGGGACAGGGCCATTATAACAATCAGCCCCAGCATTTT.

The chain combines TRBV7-2 with TRBJ2-2; D uncertain. There are 14 residues in the CDR3. Germline V gene sequence: CDR1 SGHTA, CDR2 FQGNSA. Trimming took off 1 base at V and 4 bases at J, with 7 bases between the two ends. This chain's CDR3 is CASSLGTGTGELFF. The CDR3 DNA is TGTGCCAGCAGCTTAGGTACGGGCACCGGGGAGCTGTTTTTT.

This rearrangement joins TRBV2 to TRBJ1-4; D unresolved. This CDR3 contains 14 residues. From germline, CDR1 is SNHLY and CDR2 FYNNEI. Between the trimmed V and J ends, which lost 4 bases and 5 bases, there was a span of 11 bases. The CDR3 region has the DNA TGTGCCAGCAGTGTCTCCAGTTCGAATGAAAAACTGTTTTTT. Encoded protein: CASSVSSSNEKLFF.

This chain joins TRBV2 and TRBJ1-2; D is ambiguous. The CDR3 runs to 11 residues. Trimming removed 0 bases at V and 4 bases at J, with 0 bases between. Looked up from germline, CDR1 is SNHLY and CDR2 is FYNNEI. The CDR3 DNA sequence: TGTGCCAGCAGTGAAGCCTATGGCTACACCTTC. It translates to CASSEAYGYTF.

The rearrangement links TRBV28 to TRBJ2-3; D possibly matches TRBD1 or TRBD2 (6 bases each). V was shortened by 5 bases and J by 2 bases, with 14 bases between the two germline ends. The CDR3 totals 15 residues. Per germline, CDR1 MDHEN and CDR2 SYDVKM. As DNA, the CDR3 is TGTGCCAGCAGTGGGATGCGGGACATCACAGATACGCAGTATTTT. Its protein product is CASSGMRDITDTQYF.

The V and J genes are TRBV6-1 and TRBJ1-5, with TRBD1 identical over 8 bases. The CDR3 is 14 amino acids. The V segment lost 7 bases and the J segment 9 bases; nucleotides outside the gene matches: 11. CDR1 is MNHNS, CDR2 SASEGT, per germline. The CDR3 loop is CASIETGARMPQHF. The CDR3 nucleotides read TGTGCCAGCATTGAGACAGGGGCCCGTATGCCCCAGCATTTT.

V and J are TRBV2 and TRBJ1-2, with TRBD1 matching over 7 bases. The J segment lost 0 bases and the V segment lost 6 bases, leaving 4 bases of the junction unmatched. This CDR3 has 14 amino acids. The germline V gene encodes CDR1 SNHLY and CDR2 FYNNEI. The CDR3 region has the DNA TGTGCCAGCAGCTTACAGGGGACTAACTATGGCTACACCTTC. Its protein product is CASSLQGTNYGYTF.

The chain joins TRBV4-3 to TRBJ2-3; D unresolved. V lost 0 bases, J lost 0 bases, and 7 bases lay in between. Germline V gene lookup returns CDR1 LGHNA and CDR2 YSLEER. The CDR3 contains 15 residues. In nucleotides, the CDR3 is TGCGCCAGCAGCCAAGACTTGGGAAGCACAGATACGCAGTATTTT. As protein: CASSQDLGSTDTQYF.

CDR3 nucleotide sequence: TGTGCCAGCAGTTTAGGGTTTCCCCATCTCTACGAGCAGTACTTC. This sequence encodes CASSLGFPHLYEQYF. The chain joins TRBV27 to TRBJ2-7; D is unresolved. V was cut by 2 bases and J by 3 bases, with 14 bases left in between. Germline V gives CDR1 MNHEY, CDR2 SMNVEV (reference sequence). The CDR3 has 15 residues.

This clone was detected a few times. The J gene is TRBJ2-5, the V gene TRBV15; 11 bases agree with TRBD2. In germline, CDR1 is LNHNV, CDR2 YYDKDF (reference sequence). CDR3 size: 16 residues. J lost 4 bases, V lost 5 bases, and 9 bases had no gene match. The CDR3 protein is CATSAQTSGGAETQYF. The CDR3 DNA sequence: TGTGCCACCAGCGCCCAAACTAGCGGGGGAGCAGAGACCCAGTACTTC.

This sequence joins TRBV19 and TRBJ2-7; a weak D match, TRBD1 (6 bases). V was pared by 3 bases and J by 5 bases, with 11 bases between. This CDR3 region has 13 residues. Germline assignment: CDR1 LNHDA and CDR2 SQIVND (reference sequence). The CDR3 loop is CASSILRGDEQYF. The CDR3 region has the DNA TGTGCCAGTAGTATCCTCAGGGGCGACGAGCAGTACTTC.

This clone was recorded only once. The genes are TRBV18 and TRBJ1-5; D is unclear. CDR1 is KGHSH, CDR2 LQKENI, per germline. Trimming removed 3 bases from V and 2 bases from J, with 5 bases in between. The CDR3 is 13 residues long. The CDR3 loop reads CASSPNGNQPQHF. CDR3 coding DNA: TGTGCCAGCTCACCGAACGGCAATCAGCCCCAGCATTTT.

The rearrangement uses TRBV5-1 and TRBJ2-3; TRBD2 aligns across 8 bases. Germline V gives CDR1 SGHRS, CDR2 YFSETQ. The V gene end was trimmed by 0 bases and the J gene end by 1 base; junction bases not matched to a gene: 4. The length of the CDR3 is 16 residues. DNA for the CDR3: TGCGCCAGCAGCTTGGTGCGAGCGGGGGGCACAGATACGCAGTATTTT. Amino acid sequence: CASSLVRAGGTDTQYF.

The chain is built from TRBV18 and TRBJ2-3, with TRBD1 as a possible D gene (5 bases). The CDR3 is 16 residues long. CDR1 and CDR2 (germline): KGHSH, LQKENI. V was clipped by 4 bases and J by 0 bases, with 14 bases between them. For the CDR3, the DNA is TGTGCCAGCTCACTCGGACAACCGACTAGCACAGATACGCAGTATTTT. This gives the protein CASSLGQPTSTDTQYF.

The genes are TRBV2 and TRBJ2-3; TRBD1 aligns across 7 bases. Germline V gene data show CDR1 as SNHLY and CDR2 as FYNNEI. V shed 6 bases and J 1 base; nucleotides not matched to a gene: 7. The CDR3 extends over 15 amino acids. CDR3 protein: CASSATGTGTDTQYF. CDR3 DNA: TGTGCCAGCAGCGCCACCGGGACAGGCACAGATACGCAGTATTTT.

This clone was detected only once. The chain is built from TRBV7-2 and TRBJ2-1; D is undetermined. The CDR3 runs 15 residues. CDR1 and CDR2 (germline): SGHTA, FQGNSA. V dropped 5 bases and J dropped 5 bases, with 16 bases sitting between them. CDR3 in DNA: TGTGCCAGCAGCCCGGCCCGGACCCCAAACAATGAGCAGTTCTTC. It specifies CASSPARTPNNEQFF.

This clone is a singleton in its sample. This chain links TRBV28 with TRBJ1-1; D gene unclear. This CDR3 comprises 14 residues. Trimming stripped 5 bases from V and 7 bases from J, with 17 bases between. Germline V lookup: CDR1 MDHEN, CDR2 SYDVKM. The CDR3 DNA reads as TGTGCCAGCAGTCCCCCGCTGGGAAGGGTTGAAGCTTTCTTT. This encodes CASSPPLGRVEAFF. Combining the CDR3 with reference TRBV28 and TRBJ1-1 gives the whole variable domain DVKVTQSSRYLVKRTGEKVFLECVQDMDHENMFWYRQDPGLGLRLIYFSYDVKMKEKGDIPEGYSVSREKKERFSLILESASTNQTSMYLCASSPPLGRVEAFFGQGTRLTVV.

Only a few counts were recorded for this clone. The chain links TRBV7-7 to TRBJ2-1; 8 bases match TRBD1. The germline V gene has CDR1 SSHAT and CDR2 FNYEAQ (reference sequence). V shed 4 bases and J 4 bases; nucleotides not matched to a gene: 9. There are 16 residues in the CDR3. The CDR3 sequence: CASSYSGRTGYNEQFF. The CDR3 region has the DNA TGTGCCAGCAGCTATAGCGGCAGGACAGGGTACAATGAGCAGTTCTTC. Supplemented by reference TRBV7-7 and TRBJ2-1, the full variable domain reads GAGVSQSPRYKVTKRGQDVTLRCDPISSHATLYWYQQALGQGPEFLTYFNYEAQPDKSGLPSDRFSAERPEGSISTLTIQRTEQRDSAMYRCASSYSGRTGYNEQFFGPGTRLTVL.

The chain combines TRBV2 with TRBJ2-7; D possibly corresponds to TRBD2 (6 bases). Looked up from germline, CDR1 is SNHLY and CDR2 is FYNNEI. V lost 0 bases to trimming and J lost 5 bases, with 8 bases between them. This CDR3 is built from 13 residues. The CDR3 DNA reads as TGTGCCAGCAGTGAAGCGGGAGGAAACGAGCAGTACTTC. Residues: CASSEAGGNEQYF.

The table lists this clone with a few counts. The chain is built from TRBV6-5 and TRBJ2-3, with 15 bases lining up with TRBD2. Trimming at V came to 4 bases and at J to 2 bases, leaving 1 base not matched to a gene. This CDR3 comprises 16 residues. CDR1 MNHEY and CDR2 SVGAGI come from the germline V gene. The DNA of the CDR3 is TGTGCCAGCAGTTGGACTAGCGGGAGGGTCACAGATACGCAGTATTTT. Its protein product is CASSWTSGRVTDTQYF.

The chain joins TRBV30 to TRBJ2-7; D remains ambiguous. The CDR3 length is 11 residues. V lost 1 base and J 7 bases, leaving 8 bases between the germline ends. Germline loops: CDR1 GTSNPN, CDR2 SVGIG (reference sequence). CDR3 in amino acids: CAWSDHREQYF. Written as DNA, the CDR3 is TGTGCCTGGAGTGACCACAGAGAGCAGTACTTC.